The 19 T cell receptor beta chains given below trace back to one sample, sequenced in a study of human T cells and chemical hapten exposure. TCRdb called the RACE reads again in MiXCR, with one record for every CDR3 protein. Of approximately 100,000 distinct CDR3 sequences detected, around 10% appear once; the ten largest clones hold more than 3%. The time point is: pre-sensitization, week 0. The treatment here: therapeutic diphenylcyclopropenone sensitization with weekly scalp DPC. Sequenced here: whole blood, sampled in connection with sensitization to the hapten diphenylcyclopropenone (DPC). The receptors shown here come from a middle-aged woman with alopecia areata. Some clones in this sample may be carry-over from other donors' samples.

This chain joins TRBV24-1 and TRBJ2-3, with TRBD2 matching 10 bases. J gave up 2 bases and V 6 bases, and 4 bases lay outside the gene matches. Germline V lookup: CDR1 KGHDR, CDR2 SFDVKD. The CDR3 length is 15 residues. Here the CDR3 DNA reads TGTGCCACCAGTAGGACTAGCGGCTTCACAGATACGCAGTATTTT. Translating it yields CATSRTSGFTDTQYF.

This clonotype was seen ten or more times. The rearrangement joins TRBV6-2 or TRBV6-3 to TRBJ2-1; TRBD2 matches at 8 bases. Germline CDR1 is MNHEY and CDR2 is SVGEGT. The CDR3 sequence is 15 residues long. V shed 7 bases, J shed 6 bases, and the junction held 11 bases outside the gene matches. Here the CDR3 reads CASTPRLAGSNEQFF. The DNA for the CDR3 is TGTGCCAGCACCCCCAGGTTAGCGGGGAGCAATGAGCAGTTCTTC.

In its sample, this clonotype was seen many times. The chain combines TRBV7-9 with TRBJ2-4, with 7 nucleotides matching TRBD1. The CDR3 is 16 residues long. Losses at the gene ends were 5 bases for V and 0 bases for J; bases not matched to a gene: 7. CDR1 and CDR2 from the germline V gene are SEHNR and FQNEAQ (reference sequence). The CDR3 region is CASSPPGQSAKNIQYF. In DNA, the CDR3 is TGTGCCAGCAGCCCCCCGGGACAGTCAGCCAAAAACATTCAGTACTTC.

This clonotype was counted at least ten times. The V call is TRBV19, the J call TRBJ2-4; weak D call: TRBD2 (6 bases). The CDR3 has 17 residues. The germline CDR1 and CDR2 sequences are LNHDA and SQIVND (reference sequence). V lost 0 bases and J 2 bases, leaving 14 bases between the germline ends. The CDR3: CASSIDRSSGTKNIQYF. CDR3 nucleotides: TGTGCCAGTAGTATAGATCGGAGTAGCGGTACCAAAAACATTCAGTACTTC. The whole variable domain, filled in from reference TRBV19 and TRBJ2-4, reads DGGITQSPKYLFRKEGQNVTLSCEQNLNHDAMYWYRQDPGQGLRLIYYSQIVNDFQKGDIAEGYSVSREKKESFPLTVTSAQKNPTAFYLCASSIDRSSGTKNIQYFGAGTRLSVL.

This clonotype was detected ten times or more. The V and J genes are TRBV7-9 and TRBJ2-7; 7 bases agree with TRBD2. Germline CDR1 is SEHNR and CDR2 is FQNEAQ (reference sequence). CDR3 size: 12 residues. J gave up 4 bases and V 6 bases, and 3 bases lay outside the gene matches. DNA for the CDR3: TGTGCCAGCAGTCGGACTAGTTACGAGCAGTACTTC. It specifies CASSRTSYEQYF. The full variable domain, in which reference TRBV7-9 and TRBJ2-7 provide the parts outside the CDR3, is DTGVSQNPRHKITKRGQNVTFRCDPISEHNRLYWYRQTLGQGPEFLTYFQNEAQLEKSRLLSDRFSAERPKGSFSTLEIQRTEQGDSAMYLCASSRTSYEQYFGPGTRLTVT.

The rearrangement links TRBV28 to TRBJ1-6; possible D gene TRBD1, 5 bases. Germline V CDR1 and CDR2: MDHEN, SYDVKM. V lost 6 bases and J 5 bases, leaving 11 bases between the germline ends. The CDR3 sequence is 14 residues long. CDR3 in amino acids: CASSSPGDNSPLHF. The CDR3 nucleotides are TGTGCCAGCAGCTCCCCGGGGGATAATTCACCCCTCCACTTT.

The sample holds a few counts of this clonotype. The gene calls are TRBV6-5 and TRBJ2-3, with 7 bases matching TRBD1. From germline, CDR1 is MNHEY and CDR2 SVGAGI. Losses at the gene ends were 5 bases for V and 2 bases for J; bases not matched to a gene: 4. CDR3 length: 14 amino acids. The chain's CDR3 is CASSRTGDTDTQYF. Here the CDR3 DNA reads TGTGCCAGCAGTAGAACAGGGGACACAGATACGCAGTATTTT.

This clonotype came up many times. The chain is built from TRBV7-9 and TRBJ1-3; no firm D call. CDR1 is SEHNR and CDR2 is FQNEAQ in the germline V gene (reference sequence). V shed 8 bases and J shed 0 bases, with 8 bases lying between them. The CDR3 totals 13 residues. The CDR3 protein is CASRTDSGNTIYF. The DNA for the CDR3 is TGTGCCAGCCGGACGGACTCTGGAAACACCATATATTTT. The full variable domain, with the rest looked up from reference TRBV7-9 and TRBJ1-3, is DTGVSQNPRHKITKRGQNVTFRCDPISEHNRLYWYRQTLGQGPEFLTYFQNEAQLEKSRLLSDRFSAERPKGSFSTLEIQRTEQGDSAMYLCASRTDSGNTIYFGEGSWLTVV.

The gene calls are TRBV7-3 and TRBJ2-1; the match to TRBD1 covers 9 bases. This CDR3 contains 15 residues. Germline V gene data show CDR1 as SGHTA and CDR2 as FQGTGA. With 1 base clipped from V and 8 bases from J, the junction kept 6 bases outside the gene matches. CDR3 protein: CASSLMGQGIDEQFF. Written as DNA, the CDR3 is TGTGCCAGCAGCTTAATGGGACAGGGCATTGATGAGCAGTTCTTC.

Many counts were recorded for this clonotype. The CDR3: CASSHALAYEQYF. The CDR3 nucleotides read TGTGCCAGCAGCCATGCTTTGGCCTACGAGCAGTACTTC. This rearrangement joins TRBV3-1 to TRBJ2-7; D uncertain. This CDR3 region has 13 residues. Trimming took 3 bases from V and 2 from J, leaving 8 bases between them. Germline CDR1 reads LGHDT; CDR2 reads YNNKEL (reference sequence).

This clonotype was detected ten times or more. The chain has TRBV18 and TRBJ1-1; no clear D gene. Trimming stripped 2 bases from V and 6 bases from J, with 13 bases between. This CDR3 contains 14 residues. CDR1 is KGHSH, CDR2 LQKENI, per germline. The CDR3 protein is CASSPYEEVPEAFF. The CDR3 DNA is TGTGCCAGCTCACCATACGAAGAAGTACCTGAAGCTTTCTTT.

This clonotype was recorded at least ten times. V is TRBV7-9 and J is TRBJ1-2; D remains ambiguous. This CDR3 is built from 12 residues. Germline values: CDR1 SEHNR, CDR2 FQNEAQ (reference sequence). Trimming shortened V by 1 base and J by 6 bases, and 6 bases separated the two germline ends. The CDR3 loop reads CASSLDIDGYTF. The CDR3 coding sequence is TGTGCCAGCAGCTTAGACATAGATGGCTACACCTTC.

This clonotype was recorded many times. The chain uses TRBV29-1 and TRBJ2-2, with D perhaps TRBD1 (6 bases). The CDR3 has 13 residues. Trimming took 4 bases from V and 11 from J, leaving 17 bases between them. Germline V gene lookup returns CDR1 SQVTM and CDR2 ANQGSEA. CDR3 sequence: CSVGPQGVGELFF. CDR3 sequence (DNA): TGCAGCGTTGGACCACAGGGTGTCGGAGAGCTGTTTTTT.

This clonotype was picked up many times. This chain connects TRBV7-9 to TRBJ1-2; 7 nucleotides align to TRBD1. Germline CDR1 SEHNR, CDR2 FQNEAQ (reference sequence). V trimming: 0 bases; J trimming: 2 bases; junction bases outside the gene matches: 0. This CDR3 is 14 amino acids long. This CDR3 is CASSLADRNYGYTF. The DNA for the CDR3 is TGTGCCAGCAGCTTAGCGGACAGGAACTATGGCTACACCTTC.

There are many counts of this clonotype. The chain carries TRBV4-1 and TRBJ1-2, with D unresolved. The CDR3 totals 13 residues. Trimming stripped 2 bases from V and 8 bases from J, with 12 bases between. CDR1 is MGHRA, CDR2 YSYEKL, per germline. In DNA form, the CDR3 reads TGCGCCAGCAGCCAACTGACAAGCGAGGGCTACACCTTC. Encoded protein: CASSQLTSEGYTF.

The J gene is TRBJ1-2, the V gene TRBV5-8; TRBD1 matches at 7 bases. The V and J ends lost 4 bases and 6 bases, in that order; junction bases with no gene match: 6. In germline, CDR1 is SGHTS, CDR2 YDEGEE. This CDR3 spans 13 amino acids. The CDR3 nucleotides are TGTGCCAGCAGCCGGGGACAGATCCATGGCTACACCTTC. Amino acids: CASSRGQIHGYTF. The whole variable domain, filled in from reference TRBV5-8 and TRBJ1-2, reads EAGVTQSPTHLIKTRGQQATLRCSPISGHTSVYWYQQALGLGLQFLLWYDEGEERNRGNFPPRFSGRQFPNYSSELNVNALELEDSALYLCASSRGQIHGYTFGSGTRLTVV.

This clonotype was recorded many times. This chain joins TRBV12-3 or TRBV12-4 and TRBJ2-7; the D gene is possibly TRBD2 (5 bases). The CDR3 is made up of 11 amino acids. Trimming left V 6 bases short and J 5 bases short, with 8 bases between. CDR3 in DNA: TGTGCCAGCAGCCGGAGGAACGAGCAGTACTTC. This encodes CASSRRNEQYF.

This clonotype was recorded many times. V usage is TRBV11-1 and J usage is TRBJ1-1; no clear D gene. The CDR3 loop spans 15 amino acids. Germline CDR1 SGHAT, CDR2 FQDESV (reference sequence). V was clipped by 1 base and J by 0 bases, with 9 bases between them. CDR3: CASSLEGSMNTEAFF. DNA of the CDR3: TGTGCCAGCAGCTTAGAAGGGTCGATGAACACTGAAGCTTTCTTT.

This clonotype was seen more than once but under ten times. The rearrangement uses TRBV7-9 and TRBJ1-2; perhaps TRBD1 as D (5 bases). The germline V gene encodes CDR1 SEHNR and CDR2 FQNEAQ (reference sequence). Trimming pared 1 base from V and 6 bases from J, leaving 12 bases between. The CDR3 consists of 14 residues. The CDR3 loop reads CASSLESRVDGYTF. The CDR3, as DNA: TGTGCCAGCAGCTTAGAAAGCAGGGTGGATGGCTACACCTTC.